These 26 T cell receptor beta chains were sequenced from one sample in a study of shared clonotypes between healthy human individuals. The repertoire was sequenced with immunoSEQ multiplex PCR; TCRdb's copy has only in-frame clones and lacks some. The sample lists some 680,000 clones, less than 80% occurring once. Sequenced: memory CD4+ T cells sorted from blood. Subset denoted: CD45RA-negative fraction. These receptors were obtained from a woman in her thirties in good health.

The chain links TRBV6-5 to TRBJ2-7, with D unresolved. This CDR3 has 14 amino acids. Trimming cost V 7 bases and J 3 bases, with 16 bases left between them. Germline V CDR1 and CDR2: MNHEY, SVGAGI. The CDR3 sequence is CASTKRLGHYEQYF. CDR3 coding DNA: TGTGCCAGCACCAAGCGACTGGGCCACTACGAGCAGTACTTC.

This clone was seen a few times. The chain links TRBV9 to TRBJ1-2; D is perhaps TRBD1 (6 bases). Germline V gives CDR1 SGDLS, CDR2 YYNGEE. This CDR3 comprises 16 residues. V was clipped by 3 bases and J by 2 bases, with 17 bases between them. The CDR3 DNA follows: TGTGCCAGCAGCGGATGGACAGCGTCGGGAAACTATGGCTACACCTTC. It is translated as CASSGWTASGNYGYTF.

This sequence joins TRBV27 and TRBJ1-1; D perhaps matches TRBD1 (5 bases). Germline V gene data show CDR1 as MNHEY and CDR2 as SMNVEV (reference sequence). Trimming removed 3 bases at V and 6 bases at J, with 14 bases between. This CDR3 contains 14 residues. The CDR3, as DNA: TGTGCCAGCAGTTTTGGGGGATTGATCGCTGAAGCTTTCTTT. Its translation: CASSFGGLIAEAFF.

A few counts support this clone. This chain uses TRBV7-2 with TRBJ2-7; D is uncertain. Between the trimmed V and J ends, which lost 5 bases and 2 bases, there was a span of 10 bases. CDR1 and CDR2 (germline): SGHTA, FQGNSA. The CDR3 loop spans 13 amino acids. The CDR3 is CASSTSWAYEQYF. The DNA for the CDR3 is TGTGCCAGCAGCACAAGCTGGGCCTACGAGCAGTACTTC.

This clone was found a few times. This chain links TRBV6-5 with TRBJ2-5, with TRBD2 matching over 7 bases. Germline assignment: CDR1 MNHEY and CDR2 SVGAGI. The CDR3 has 14 amino acids. Trimming took 2 bases from V and 5 from J; bases not matched to a gene: 5. CDR3 protein: CASSYPGGGETQYF. The CDR3 bases are TGTGCCAGCAGTTACCCGGGGGGAGGGGAGACCCAGTACTTC.

CDR3 DNA: TGTGCCAGCAGTTTACGACCGGGACTAGCGGGAGATAGGGCCTCCTACGAGCAGTACTTC. Its translation is CASSLRPGLAGDRASYEQYF. The rearrangement links TRBV28 to TRBJ2-7, with 14 nucleotides matching TRBD2. Germline loops: CDR1 MDHEN, CDR2 SYDVKM. J lost 0 bases, V lost 2 bases, and 12 bases had no gene match. This CDR3 has 20 amino acids.

The V gene is TRBV10-2, the J gene TRBJ2-2; 7 bases match TRBD1. Trimming removed 7 bases from V and 5 bases from J; junction bases left unmatched: 1. The CDR3 consists of 12 residues. In germline, CDR1 is WSHSY, CDR2 SAAADI. The CDR3 DNA sequence: TGCGCCAGCAAACAGGGGACCGGGGAGCTGTTTTTT. Translating it yields CASKQGTGELFF.

The chain carries TRBV7-1 and TRBJ1-1; D is ambiguous. Being an ORF, TRBV7-1 has a function that is uncertain. CDR3 length: 14 residues. V gave up 5 bases and J gave up 1 base, with 11 bases separating them. The CDR3 here is CASSHPQGNTEAFF. CDR3 nucleotide sequence: TGTGCCAGCAGCCACCCCCAAGGGAACACTGAAGCTTTCTTT.

The V gene is TRBV2, the J gene TRBJ2-7; D unresolved. The CDR3 contains 13 residues. The germline V and J ends were trimmed by 9 bases and 3 bases, with 15 bases remaining between them. The germline gives CDR1 SNHLY, CDR2 FYNNEI. The CDR3 nucleotides read TGTGCCAGTGAGCCAAGGACGGTCTACGAGCAGTACTTC. Amino acids: CASEPRTVYEQYF.

This clone was observed a single time. This chain connects TRBV18 to TRBJ2-5; D gene uncertain. The CDR3 extends over 14 amino acids. Trimming took 3 bases from V and 5 from J, leaving 13 bases between them. CDR1 is KGHSH and CDR2 is LQKENI in the germline V gene. The CDR3: CASSPPGPYETQYF. The CDR3 region has the DNA TGTGCCAGCTCACCGCCGGGTCCCTATGAGACCCAGTACTTC.

The J gene is TRBJ2-2, the V gene TRBV5-1; D might be TRBD2 (5 bases). Trimming removed 2 bases from V and 8 bases from J, with 13 bases in between. The CDR3 runs 14 residues. CDR1 is SGHRS and CDR2 is YFSETQ in the germline V gene. For the CDR3, the DNA is TGCGCCAGCAGCTTAACCAGCGGCATGGGGGAGCTGTTTTTT. Protein: CASSLTSGMGELFF.

The chain employs TRBV7-9 and TRBJ2-5; D is unclear. The germline V gene has CDR1 SEHNR and CDR2 FQNEAQ (reference sequence). Trimming stripped 4 bases from V and 0 bases from J, with 15 bases between. The CDR3 is 16 amino acids. Here the CDR3 reads CASSSLVRTYQETQYF. The CDR3 DNA reads TGTGCCAGCAGCTCCTTGGTACGAACGTACCAAGAGACCCAGTACTTC.

The DNA of the CDR3 is TGTGCCAGTAGTCCAGATAGACAGGGGATGGACATTCAGTACTTC. Its protein product is CASSPDRQGMDIQYF. This chain joins TRBV19 and TRBJ2-4; 8 positions agree with TRBD1. The ends lost 5 bases at V and 8 bases at J; junction bases unmatched: 11. The CDR3 is 15 residues long. Germline CDR1 and CDR2: LNHDA and SQIVND (reference sequence).

The chain couples TRBV6-1 to TRBJ2-7, with 7 bases fitting TRBD1. This CDR3 is built from 14 residues. V trimming: 7 bases; J trimming: 7 bases; junction bases outside the gene matches: 13. CDR1 and CDR2 from the germline V gene are MNHNS and SASEGT. CDR3 loop: CASMMAGGKGEQYF. DNA for the CDR3: TGTGCCAGCATGATGGCAGGGGGTAAAGGTGAGCAGTACTTC.

With respect to this clone: Other nucleotide sequences in the sample specify the same CDR3. The chain combines TRBV11-2 with TRBJ2-1, with 8 bases that match TRBD2. This CDR3 is 17 amino acids long. The V segment lost 1 base and the J segment 3 bases; nucleotides outside the gene matches: 8. The germline gives CDR1 SGHAT, CDR2 FQNNGV. CDR3 in DNA: TGTGCCAGCAGCTTAGTCCTTCGAACTAGCGGCTACAATGAGCAGTTCTTC. This translates into CASSLVLRTSGYNEQFF.

The gene calls are TRBV4-2 and TRBJ2-3, with 7 bases aligning to TRBD2. Germline V gene sequence: CDR1 LGHNA, CDR2 YNFKEQ. There are 15 residues in the CDR3. V lost 1 base and J lost 1; bases outside the gene matches: 2. The CDR3 protein is CASSQAAGGTDTQYF. The CDR3, as DNA: TGTGCCAGCAGCCAAGCTGCGGGAGGCACAGATACGCAGTATTTT.

This chain links TRBV4-2 with TRBJ2-7; 10 nucleotides align to TRBD2. V lost 4 bases and J lost 2; bases outside the gene matches: 14. Germline V gene data show CDR1 as LGHNA and CDR2 as YNFKEQ. CDR3 size: 18 residues. The CDR3 here is CASSRTAAPSGSPYEQYF. For the CDR3, the DNA is TGTGCCAGCAGCCGGACCGCAGCCCCTAGCGGGAGCCCCTACGAGCAGTACTTC.

The chain uses TRBV28 and TRBJ2-7, with TRBD2 matching 11 bases. V shed 2 bases and J 1 base; nucleotides not matched to a gene: 19. Germline V lookup: CDR1 MDHEN, CDR2 SYDVKM. The CDR3 totals 21 residues. CDR3: CASSLGFSLLAGADFSYEQYF. DNA of the CDR3: TGTGCCAGCAGTTTAGGTTTTAGTTTACTAGCGGGAGCCGACTTTTCCTACGAGCAGTACTTC.

This rearrangement joins TRBV30 to TRBJ2-7; no clear D. Germline V gene lookup returns CDR1 GTSNPN and CDR2 SVGIG (reference sequence). The ends were cut back, 0 bases at V and 0 bases at J, with 12 bases in the middle. CDR3 length: 15 residues. CDR3 sequence: CAWSVLPASSYEQYF. The CDR3 DNA follows: TGTGCCTGGAGTGTACTTCCGGCTAGCTCCTACGAGCAGTACTTC.

The V and J genes are TRBV28 and TRBJ2-1; TRBD1 agrees at 10 bases. Per the germline V gene, CDR1 is MDHEN and CDR2 is SYDVKM. The CDR3 length is 15 residues. Losses at the gene ends were 6 bases for V and 9 bases for J; bases not matched to a gene: 11. The CDR3 sequence: CASSPTGTGAGEQFF. In nucleotides, the CDR3 is TGTGCCAGCAGCCCTACCGGGACAGGGGCGGGTGAGCAGTTCTTC.

The V call is TRBV4-1, the J call TRBJ1-2; D is ambiguous. V was trimmed by 1 base and J by 3 bases, leaving 15 bases between them. This CDR3 is 16 amino acids long. CDR1 is MGHRA, CDR2 YSYEKL, per germline. DNA of the CDR3: TGCGCCAGCAGCCAAGTCATGGCAGGCGACGACTATGGCTACACCTTC. Its protein product is CASSQVMAGDDYGYTF.

This sequence joins TRBV7-8 and TRBJ2-4, with a tentative D call TRBD2 (5 bases). Germline V gene lookup returns CDR1 SGHVS and CDR2 FQNEAQ. The CDR3 is 13 residues long. V lost 7 bases, J lost 4 bases, and 11 bases lay in between. CDR3 DNA: TGTGCCAGCACCTCGAGAGGGAAAAACATTCAGTACTTC. Its protein product is CASTSRGKNIQYF.

V usage is TRBV5-1 and J usage is TRBJ2-3; TRBD2 matches at 12 bases. This CDR3 contains 18 residues. Germline CDR1 SGHRS, CDR2 YFSETQ. The ends lost 4 bases at V and 0 bases at J; junction bases unmatched: 9. CDR3 DNA: TGCGCCAGCAGCGTAGGGACTAGCGGGCCCGCAAGCACAGATACGCAGTATTTT. Translation gives CASSVGTSGPASTDTQYF. The full variable domain, in which reference TRBV5-1 and TRBJ2-3 provide the parts outside the CDR3, is KAGVTQTPRYLIKTRGQQVTLSCSPISGHRSVSWYQQTPGQGLQFLFEYFSETQRNKGNFPGRFSGRQFSNSRSEMNVSTLELGDSALYLCASSVGTSGPASTDTQYFGPGTRLTVL.

The chain combines TRBV14 with TRBJ2-3; no reliable D call. CDR3 length: 13 residues. CDR1 and CDR2 (germline): SGHDN, FVKESK. Trimming took off 1 base at V and 1 base at J, with 3 bases between the two ends. The CDR3 here is CASSQAGTDTQYF. The CDR3 DNA reads TGTGCCAGCAGCCAAGCCGGCACAGATACGCAGTATTTT.

This clone was seen a single time. The gene calls are TRBV7-9 and TRBJ2-1; TRBD2 matches 13 bases. CDR1 is SEHNR, CDR2 FQNEAQ, per germline (reference sequence). Unmatched junction bases numbered 8, after V lost 6 bases and J lost 9 bases. CDR3 length: 15 residues. In DNA form, the CDR3 reads TGTGCCAGCAGGTTAACTAGCGGGAGGGCCGGTGAGCAGTTCTTC. Amino acid sequence: CASRLTSGRAGEQFF.

As concerns this clone: Additional DNA sequences in this sample encode the identical CDR3. V is TRBV7-3 and J is TRBJ2-3, with TRBD2 identical over 14 bases. V lost 4 bases to trimming and J lost 6 bases; unmatched junction nucleotides: 6. CDR1 and CDR2 (germline): SGHTA, FQGTGA. The CDR3 consists of 16 residues. CDR3 amino acids: CASSSGLAGGVDTQYF. CDR3 DNA: TGTGCCAGCAGCTCCGGACTAGCGGGAGGTGTCGATACGCAGTATTTT.